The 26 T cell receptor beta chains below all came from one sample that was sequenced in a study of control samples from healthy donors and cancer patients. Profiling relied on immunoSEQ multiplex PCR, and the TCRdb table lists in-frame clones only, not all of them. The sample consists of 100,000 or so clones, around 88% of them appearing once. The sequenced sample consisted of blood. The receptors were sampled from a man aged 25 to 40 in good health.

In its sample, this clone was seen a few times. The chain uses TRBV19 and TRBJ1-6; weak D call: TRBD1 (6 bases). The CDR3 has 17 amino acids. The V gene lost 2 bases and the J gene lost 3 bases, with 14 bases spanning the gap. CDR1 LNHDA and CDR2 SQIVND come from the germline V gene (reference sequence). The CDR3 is CASSIQVGQSYNSPLHF. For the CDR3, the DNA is TGTGCCAGTAGTATACAGGTCGGACAGAGCTATAATTCACCCCTCCACTTT.

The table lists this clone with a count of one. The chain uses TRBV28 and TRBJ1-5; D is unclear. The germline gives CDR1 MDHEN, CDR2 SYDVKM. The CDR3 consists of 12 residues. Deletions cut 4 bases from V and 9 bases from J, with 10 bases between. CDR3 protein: CASSSPLRPQHF. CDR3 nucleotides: TGTGCCAGCAGTTCTCCCCTAAGGCCCCAGCATTTT.

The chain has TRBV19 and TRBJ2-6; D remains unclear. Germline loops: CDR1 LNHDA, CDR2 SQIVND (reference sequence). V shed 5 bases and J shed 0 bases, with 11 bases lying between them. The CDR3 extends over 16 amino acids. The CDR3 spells CASSPYSYSGANVLTF. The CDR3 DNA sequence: TGTGCCAGTAGTCCGTACAGCTACTCTGGGGCCAACGTCCTGACTTTC.

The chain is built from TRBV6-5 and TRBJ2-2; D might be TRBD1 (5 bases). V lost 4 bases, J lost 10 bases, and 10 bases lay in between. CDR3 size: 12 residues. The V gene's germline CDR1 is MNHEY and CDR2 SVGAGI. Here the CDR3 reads CASSSDIVELFF. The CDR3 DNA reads TGTGCCAGCAGTTCGGACATAGTGGAGCTGTTTTTT.

The CDR3 region is CASSPALRETYEQYF. CDR3 DNA sequence: TGTGCCAGCAGCCCCGCCCTGCGGGAGACGTACGAGCAGTACTTC. The V gene is TRBV4-2, the J gene TRBJ2-7, with 7 bases lining up with TRBD2. Germline CDR1 and CDR2: LGHNA and YNFKEQ. V was clipped by 4 bases and J by 4 bases; unmatched bases: 10. CDR3 size: 15 residues.

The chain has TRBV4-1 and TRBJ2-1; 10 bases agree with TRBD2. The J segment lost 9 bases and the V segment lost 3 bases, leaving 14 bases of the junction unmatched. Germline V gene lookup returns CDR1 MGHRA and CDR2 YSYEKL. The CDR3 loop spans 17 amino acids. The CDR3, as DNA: TGCGCCAGCAGCCACGTTTCCGGTTTTAGCGGGGGGACTGAGCAGTTCTTC. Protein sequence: CASSHVSGFSGGTEQFF.

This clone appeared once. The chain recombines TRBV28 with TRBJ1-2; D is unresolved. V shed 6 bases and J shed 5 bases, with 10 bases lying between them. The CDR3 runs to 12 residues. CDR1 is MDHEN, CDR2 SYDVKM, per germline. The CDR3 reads CASSQNLYGYTF. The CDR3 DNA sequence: TGTGCCAGCAGCCAAAACCTTTATGGCTACACCTTC.

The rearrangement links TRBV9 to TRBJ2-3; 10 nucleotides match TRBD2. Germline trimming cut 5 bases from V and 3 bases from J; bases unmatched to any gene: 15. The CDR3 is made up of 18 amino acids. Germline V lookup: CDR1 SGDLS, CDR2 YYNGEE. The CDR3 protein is CASRPKKDSGRRTDTQYF. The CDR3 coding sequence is TGTGCCAGCAGGCCCAAAAAGGATAGCGGGAGGAGAACAGATACGCAGTATTTT.

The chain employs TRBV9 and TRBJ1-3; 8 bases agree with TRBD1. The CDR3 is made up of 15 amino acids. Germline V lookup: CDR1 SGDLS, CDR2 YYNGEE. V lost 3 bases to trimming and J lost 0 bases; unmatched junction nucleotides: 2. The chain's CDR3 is CASSGGTGSGNTIYF. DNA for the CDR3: TGTGCCAGCAGCGGGGGGACAGGCTCTGGAAACACCATATATTTT.

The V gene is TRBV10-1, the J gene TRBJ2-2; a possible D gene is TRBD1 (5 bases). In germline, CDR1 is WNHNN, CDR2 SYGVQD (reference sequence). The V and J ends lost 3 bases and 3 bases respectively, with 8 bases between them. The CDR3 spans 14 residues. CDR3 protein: CASSDQGHTGELFF. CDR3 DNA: TGCGCCAGCAGTGATCAGGGTCACACCGGGGAGCTGTTTTTT.

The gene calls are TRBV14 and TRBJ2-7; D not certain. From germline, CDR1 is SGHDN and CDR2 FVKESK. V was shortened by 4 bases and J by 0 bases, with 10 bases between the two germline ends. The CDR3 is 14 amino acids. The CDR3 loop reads CASSRAGHSYEQYF. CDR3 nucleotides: TGTGCCAGCAGCCGGGCAGGTCACTCCTACGAGCAGTACTTC.

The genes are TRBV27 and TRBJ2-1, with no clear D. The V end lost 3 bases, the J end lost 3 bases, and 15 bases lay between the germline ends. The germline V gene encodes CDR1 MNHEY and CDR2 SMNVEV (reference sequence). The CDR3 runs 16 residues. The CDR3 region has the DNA TGTGCCAGCAGTTTTACCCTGGGTTTTAACTACAATGAGCAGTTCTTC. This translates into CASSFTLGFNYNEQFF.

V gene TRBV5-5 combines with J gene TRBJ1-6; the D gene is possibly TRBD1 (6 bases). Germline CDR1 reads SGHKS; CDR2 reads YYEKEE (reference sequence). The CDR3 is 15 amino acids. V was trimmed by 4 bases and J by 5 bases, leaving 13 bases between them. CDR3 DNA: TGTGCCAGCAGCCTTCTTGGGGGCGATAATTCACCCCTCCACTTT. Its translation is CASSLLGGDNSPLHF.

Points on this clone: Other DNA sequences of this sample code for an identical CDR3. The DNA of the CDR3 is TGTGCCAGCAGCTTAGGGGGGTATAGCAATCAGCCCCAGCATTTT. It translates to CASSLGGYSNQPQHF. The chain joins TRBV7-9 to TRBJ1-5, with a weak D call TRBD1 (5 bases). CDR1 and CDR2 (germline): SEHNR, FQNEAQ (reference sequence). This CDR3 has 15 amino acids. The V and J ends lost 1 base and 0 bases respectively, with 7 bases between them.

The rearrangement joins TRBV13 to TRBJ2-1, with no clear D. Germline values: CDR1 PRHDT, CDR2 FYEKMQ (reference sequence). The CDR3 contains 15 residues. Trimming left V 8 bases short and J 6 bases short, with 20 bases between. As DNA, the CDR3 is TGTGCCAGCCGAAGTGCGGACCCCAACGCCAATGAGCAGTTCTTC. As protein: CASRSADPNANEQFF.

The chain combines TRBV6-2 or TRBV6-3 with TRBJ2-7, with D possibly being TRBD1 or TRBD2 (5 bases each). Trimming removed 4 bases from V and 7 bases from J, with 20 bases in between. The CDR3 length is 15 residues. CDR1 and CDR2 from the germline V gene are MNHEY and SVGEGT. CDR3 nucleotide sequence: TGTGCCAGCAGTTCCGGGACGGTGGAGCTTTGGGAGCAGTACGTC. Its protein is CASSSGTVELWEQYV.

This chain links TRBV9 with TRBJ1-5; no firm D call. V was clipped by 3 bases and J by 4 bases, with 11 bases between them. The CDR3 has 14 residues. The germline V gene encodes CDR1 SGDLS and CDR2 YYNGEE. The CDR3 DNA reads TGTGCCAGCAGCGGTACAGAGACTAATCAGCCCCAGCATTTT. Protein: CASSGTETNQPQHF.

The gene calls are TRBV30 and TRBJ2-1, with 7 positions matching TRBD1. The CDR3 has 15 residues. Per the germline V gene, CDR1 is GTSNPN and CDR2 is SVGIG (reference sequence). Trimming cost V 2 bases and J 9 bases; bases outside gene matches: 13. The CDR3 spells CAWSMGHGTASEQFF. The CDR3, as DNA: TGTGCCTGGAGTATGGGTCACGGGACAGCGAGTGAGCAGTTCTTC.

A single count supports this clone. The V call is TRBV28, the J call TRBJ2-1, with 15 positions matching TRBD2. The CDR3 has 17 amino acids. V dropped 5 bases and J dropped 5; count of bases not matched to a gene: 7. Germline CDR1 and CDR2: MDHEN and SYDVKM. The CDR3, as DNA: TGTGCCAGCAGTACCGGGACTAGCGGGGGGCCAGACAATGAGCAGTTCTTC. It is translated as CASSTGTSGGPDNEQFF.

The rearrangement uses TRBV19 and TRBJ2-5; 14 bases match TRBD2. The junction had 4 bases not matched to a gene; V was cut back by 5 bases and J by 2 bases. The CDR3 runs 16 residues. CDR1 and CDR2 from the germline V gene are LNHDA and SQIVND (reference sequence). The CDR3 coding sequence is TGTGCCAGTAGTTCGGGACTAGCGGGAGTTCAAGAGACCCAGTACTTC. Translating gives CASSSGLAGVQETQYF.

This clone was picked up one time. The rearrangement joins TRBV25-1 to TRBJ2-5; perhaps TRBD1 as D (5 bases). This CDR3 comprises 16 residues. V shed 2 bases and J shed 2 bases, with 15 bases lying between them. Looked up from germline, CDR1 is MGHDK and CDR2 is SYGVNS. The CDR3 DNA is TGTGCCAGCAGTGAACCTGATAGGGGCCCTCAAGAGACCCAGTACTTC. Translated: CASSEPDRGPQETQYF. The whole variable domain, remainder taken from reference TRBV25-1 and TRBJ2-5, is EADIYQTPRYLVIGTGKKITLECSQTMGHDKMYWYQQDPGMELHLIHYSYGVNSTEKGDLSSESTVSRIRTEHFPLTLESARPSHTSQYLCASSEPDRGPQETQYFGPGTRLLVL.

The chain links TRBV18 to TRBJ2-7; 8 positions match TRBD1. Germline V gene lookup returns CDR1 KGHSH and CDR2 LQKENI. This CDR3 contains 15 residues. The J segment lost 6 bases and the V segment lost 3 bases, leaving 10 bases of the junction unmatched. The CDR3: CASSPIPTGVREQYF. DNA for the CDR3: TGTGCCAGCTCACCGATTCCGACAGGGGTTCGCGAGCAGTACTTC.

DNA for the CDR3: TGCGCCAGCAGCCAGGAGTATAACTATGGCTACACCTTC. Its translation is CASSQEYNYGYTF. This sequence joins TRBV4-1 and TRBJ1-2; D gene unclear. The CDR3 runs to 13 residues. V was clipped by 3 bases and J by 1 base, with 6 bases between them. Germline lookup yields CDR1 MGHRA and CDR2 YSYEKL.

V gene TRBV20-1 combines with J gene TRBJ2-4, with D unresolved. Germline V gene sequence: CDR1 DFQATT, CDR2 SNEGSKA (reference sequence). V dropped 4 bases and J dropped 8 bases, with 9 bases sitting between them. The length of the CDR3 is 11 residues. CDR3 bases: TGCAGTGCTAACGACGGTTACATTCAGTACTTC. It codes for CSANDGYIQYF.

CDR3 residues: CSVGQGTTNYGYTF. CDR3 bases: TGCAGCGTTGGACAGGGAACCACTAACTATGGCTACACCTTC. The rearrangement links TRBV29-1 to TRBJ1-2; TRBD1 aligns across 7 bases. This CDR3 contains 14 residues. CDR1 and CDR2 from the germline V gene are SQVTM and ANQGSEA. With 4 bases clipped from V and 0 bases from J, the junction kept 5 bases outside the gene matches.

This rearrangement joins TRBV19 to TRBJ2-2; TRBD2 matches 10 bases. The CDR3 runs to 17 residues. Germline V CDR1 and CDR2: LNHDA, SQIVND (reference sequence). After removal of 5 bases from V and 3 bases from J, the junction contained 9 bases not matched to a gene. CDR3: CASSPRRAGGHTGELFF. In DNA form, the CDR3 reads TGTGCCAGTAGTCCCAGGAGAGCGGGAGGGCACACCGGGGAGCTGTTTTTT.